The entry below gives a single TCR beta chain sequence along with its context. This CDR3 has 16 amino acids. Germline lookup yields CDR1 LNHDA and CDR2 SQIVND (reference sequence). Between the trimmed V and J ends, which lost 5 bases and 0 bases, there was a span of 11 bases. This sample is part of a study of technical replicates of blood from a few donors. Profiled with immunoSEQ multiplex PCR; TCRdb holds only in-frame clones, not every one. The data hold 75,000 to 95,000 clones, with approximately 95% observed a single time. This receptor was identified in a human donor in good health. The chain recombines TRBV19 with TRBJ1-6; weak D call: TRBD1 (5 bases). The sequenced sample was T cells isolated from PBMCs. The CDR3 here is CASSADSSSYNSPLHF. Here the CDR3 DNA reads TGTGCCAGTAGTGCAGACAGTAGCTCCTATAATTCACCCCTCCACTTT.